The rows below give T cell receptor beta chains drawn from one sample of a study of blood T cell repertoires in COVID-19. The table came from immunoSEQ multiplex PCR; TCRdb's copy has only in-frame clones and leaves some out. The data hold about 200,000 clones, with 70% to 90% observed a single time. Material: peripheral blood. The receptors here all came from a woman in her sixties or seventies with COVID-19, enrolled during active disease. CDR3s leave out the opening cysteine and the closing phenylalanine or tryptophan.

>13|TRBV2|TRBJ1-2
ASSEQGTFNYGYT
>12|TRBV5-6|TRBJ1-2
ASTLMDSLYGYT
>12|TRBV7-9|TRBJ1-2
ASSSSGTGLGYT
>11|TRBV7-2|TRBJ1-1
ASSSGQGALAF
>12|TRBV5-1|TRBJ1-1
ASSWATGGVEAF
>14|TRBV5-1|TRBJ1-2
ASSLVLGGFNYGYT
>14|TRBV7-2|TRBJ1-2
ASSLGQQGFGYGYT
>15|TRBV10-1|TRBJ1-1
ASNPPGQGPMNTEAF
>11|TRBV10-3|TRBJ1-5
AISEMENQPQH
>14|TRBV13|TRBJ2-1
ASSLTGKRSYNEQF
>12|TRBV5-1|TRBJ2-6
ASRTGSGANVLT
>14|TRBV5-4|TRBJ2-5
ASSAEWTSGKETQY
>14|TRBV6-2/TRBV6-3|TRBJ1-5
ASSSRQGALGQPQH
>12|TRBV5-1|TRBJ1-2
ASSLPTGPRGYT
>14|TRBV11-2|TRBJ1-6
ASSLEGRVPNSPLH
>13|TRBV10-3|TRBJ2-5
AISGTSGGQETQY
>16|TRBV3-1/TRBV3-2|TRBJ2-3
ASSQEPGLAGVRDTQY
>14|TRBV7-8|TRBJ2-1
ASRIGRGGKYNEQF
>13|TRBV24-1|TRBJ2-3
ATAPTGGPTDTQY
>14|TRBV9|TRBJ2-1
ASSVGSRERANEQF
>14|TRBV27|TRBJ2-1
ASSYSGTSGIDEQF
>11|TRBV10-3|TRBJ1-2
AIRTTGDYGYT
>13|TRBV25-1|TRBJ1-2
ASSEWGRESGGYT
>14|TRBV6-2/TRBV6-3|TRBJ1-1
ASSPLNNRGGTEAF
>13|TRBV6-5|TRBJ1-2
ASSYSGTVNYGYT
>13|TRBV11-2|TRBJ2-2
ASTMDTANTGELF
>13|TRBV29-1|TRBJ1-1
SVDEAGRMNTEAF
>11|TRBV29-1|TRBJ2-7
SVVPSGIYEQY
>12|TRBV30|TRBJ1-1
AIGQGRLSTEAF
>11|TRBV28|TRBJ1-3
ASFSVSGNTIY
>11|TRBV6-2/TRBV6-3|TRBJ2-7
ASSDQGSYEQY
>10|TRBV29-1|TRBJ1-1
SAVRSYPEAF
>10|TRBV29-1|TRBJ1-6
SVKLGNSPLH
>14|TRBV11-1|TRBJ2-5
ASSKTSGGPQETQY
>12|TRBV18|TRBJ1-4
ASSPVSAGEKLF
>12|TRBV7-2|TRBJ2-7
ASSLTSGSNEQY